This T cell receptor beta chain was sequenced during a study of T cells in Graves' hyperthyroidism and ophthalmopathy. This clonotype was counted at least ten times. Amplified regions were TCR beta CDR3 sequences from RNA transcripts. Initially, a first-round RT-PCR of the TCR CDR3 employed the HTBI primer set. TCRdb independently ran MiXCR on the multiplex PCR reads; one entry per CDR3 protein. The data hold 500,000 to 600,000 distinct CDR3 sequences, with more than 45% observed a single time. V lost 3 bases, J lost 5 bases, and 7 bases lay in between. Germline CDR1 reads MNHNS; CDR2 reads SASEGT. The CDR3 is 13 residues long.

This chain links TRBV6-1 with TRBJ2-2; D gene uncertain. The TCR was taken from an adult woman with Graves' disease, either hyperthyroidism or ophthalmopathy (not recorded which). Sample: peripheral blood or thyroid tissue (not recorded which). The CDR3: CASSEVPTGELFF. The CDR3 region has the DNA TGTGCCAGCAGTGAGGTCCCTACCGGGGAGCTGTTTTTT.